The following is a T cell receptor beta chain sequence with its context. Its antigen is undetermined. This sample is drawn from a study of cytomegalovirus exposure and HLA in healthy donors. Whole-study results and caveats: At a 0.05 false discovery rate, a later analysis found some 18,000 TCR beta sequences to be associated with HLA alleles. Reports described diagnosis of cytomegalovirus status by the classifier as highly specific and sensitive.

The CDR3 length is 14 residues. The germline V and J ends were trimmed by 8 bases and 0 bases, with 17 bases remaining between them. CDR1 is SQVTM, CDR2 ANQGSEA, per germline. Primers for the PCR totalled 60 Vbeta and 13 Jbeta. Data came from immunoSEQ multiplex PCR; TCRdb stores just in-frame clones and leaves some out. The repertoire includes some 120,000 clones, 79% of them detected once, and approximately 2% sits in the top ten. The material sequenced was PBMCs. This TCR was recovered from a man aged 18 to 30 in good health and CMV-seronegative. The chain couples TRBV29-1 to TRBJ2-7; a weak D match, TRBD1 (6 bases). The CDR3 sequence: CSPPRGRSSYEQYF. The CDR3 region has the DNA TGCAGCCCCCCCAGGGGCAGGAGCTCCTACGAGCAGTACTTC.